These 6 T cell receptor beta chains were all obtained from the same sample, sequenced in a study of T cell responses to AZD1222 COVID-19 vaccine. The method was immunoSEQ multiplex PCR; TCRdb's version includes in-frame clones alone and lacks a portion of them. The table records about 110,000 clones, more than 70% of them present only once. The specimen was peripheral blood, collected on day 0 of MenACWY control vaccination. The receptors originated from an adult in good health.

The chain is built from TRBV5-5 and TRBJ1-1; D is ambiguous. Germline-derived CDR1 and CDR2 are SGHKS and YYEKEE (reference sequence). The CDR3 loop spans 14 amino acids. The V end lost 0 bases, the J end lost 0 bases, and 6 bases lay between the germline ends. The CDR3 DNA is TGTGCCAGCAGCTTGGGGATCATGAACACTGAAGCTTTCTTT. Translating it yields CASSLGIMNTEAFF.

The genes are TRBV7-9 and TRBJ1-1, with D unclear. CDR1 is SEHNR, CDR2 FQNEAQ, per germline (reference sequence). The CDR3 spans 16 residues. V shed 1 base and J shed 4 bases, with 16 bases lying between them. The CDR3 is CASSLVGGVLSTEAFF. CDR3 DNA sequence: TGTGCCAGCAGCTTAGTGGGTGGGGTGTTGAGCACTGAAGCTTTCTTT.

In its sample, this clone was seen a few times. The chain joins TRBV21-1 to TRBJ1-5. TRBV21-1 is designated a pseudogene. This CDR3 region has 15 residues. The CDR3, as DNA: TGTGCCAGCAGCCCCGAGGAGGAGCCCAATCAGCCCCAGCATTTT. The encoded protein is CASSPEEEPNQPQHF.

The rearrangement links TRBV6-5 to TRBJ1-2, with TRBD1 as a possible D gene (6 bases). V gave up 0 bases and J gave up 4 bases, with 9 bases separating them. The CDR3 totals 14 residues. Germline V gene lookup returns CDR1 MNHEY and CDR2 SVGAGI. DNA for the CDR3: TGTGCCAGCAGTTACTCGAGGGGGGCCTATGGCTACACCTTC. Translating it yields CASSYSRGAYGYTF.

The chain employs TRBV7-9 and TRBJ2-7, with 10 bases matching TRBD1. The CDR3 is made up of 15 amino acids. CDR1 is SEHNR, CDR2 FQNEAQ, per germline (reference sequence). Trimming cost V 3 bases and J 5 bases; bases outside gene matches: 7. CDR3 bases: TGTGCCAGCAGCTTCCCGACAGGGGGCTTCAACGAGCAGTACTTC. Translated, it gives CASSFPTGGFNEQYF.

The genes are TRBV11-2 and TRBJ2-5; TRBD1 agrees at 8 bases. V shed 6 bases and J 4 bases; nucleotides not matched to a gene: 13. CDR3 size: 16 residues. Germline V CDR1 and CDR2: SGHAT, FQNNGV. The CDR3 sequence: CASSSQGANTGETQYF. Written as DNA, the CDR3 is TGTGCCAGCAGTTCCCAGGGGGCCAACACTGGAGAGACCCAGTACTTC.